One sample yielded the 17 T cell receptor beta chains listed below, sequenced in a study of T cells in tuberculosis. After thawing and overnight rest, PBMC were stained with GMM-loaded CD1B tetramer, viability dye and anti-CD3 for sorting. The CD1B tetramers carried C32 glucose monomycolate purified from Rhodococcus equi. Produced via immunoSEQ multiplex PCR; TCRdb's table is partial and in-frame only. The data show about 58,000 clones, around 90% seen once. Sequenced sample: CD1b-GMM tetramer-negative cells sorted from PBMCs. These receptors were collected from an adult woman with latent tuberculosis.

This chain links TRBV7-3 with TRBJ1-1; 10 bases match TRBD1. V gave up 5 bases and J gave up 5 bases; unmatched junction bases: 8. The CDR3 is 15 residues long. Germline assignment: CDR1 SGHTA and CDR2 FQGTGA. The CDR3, as DNA: TGTGCCAGCAGCCCCGGGACAGGGGCCGGGACTGAAGCTTTCTTT. Translated, it gives CASSPGTGAGTEAFF.

The chain uses TRBV27 and TRBJ2-5; 7 bases are shared with TRBD2. V lost 0 bases, J lost 5 bases, and 9 bases stayed unmatched. CDR1 is MNHEY, CDR2 SMNVEV, per germline (reference sequence). The CDR3 extends over 16 amino acids. CDR3 DNA sequence: TGTGCCAGCAGTTTATCGAGGGCGGGGGTAGGGGAGACCCAGTACTTC. This translates into CASSLSRAGVGETQYF.

This chain connects TRBV9 to TRBJ2-3; unclear D gene. The CDR3 sequence is 13 residues long. Germline V CDR1 and CDR2: SGDLS, YYNGEE. V lost 2 bases and J lost 2, with 6 bases in between. In nucleotides, the CDR3 is TGTGCCAGCAGCGTGACATTCACAGATACGCAGTATTTT. Residues: CASSVTFTDTQYF.

The chain employs TRBV5-4 and TRBJ1-2; tentative D call: TRBD1 (5 bases). The CDR3 contains 13 residues. V was clipped by 3 bases and J by 4 bases, with 10 bases between them. CDR1 SGHNT and CDR2 YYREEE come from the germline V gene (reference sequence). The DNA for the CDR3 is TGTGCCAGCAGCTGGACCGGGGGCTATGGCTACACCTTC. Translation: CASSWTGGYGYTF.

Here the CDR3 DNA reads TGTGCCAGCAGCTTGGGAGGTAGCGGGGGGCCCTACGAGCAGTACTTC. This sequence encodes CASSLGGSGGPYEQYF. This chain joins TRBV5-4 and TRBJ2-7; TRBD2 aligns across 10 bases. Germline CDR1 and CDR2: SGHNT and YYREEE (reference sequence). This CDR3 region has 16 residues. With 0 bases clipped from V and 2 bases from J, the junction kept 5 bases outside the gene matches. Full variable domain (outside the CDR3, taken from reference TRBV5-4 and TRBJ2-7): ETGVTQSPTHLIKTRGQQVTLRCSSQSGHNTVSWYQQALGQGPQFIFQYYREEENGRGNFPPRFSGLQFPNYSSELNVNALELDDSALYLCASSLGGSGGPYEQYFGPGTRLTVT.

The rearrangement uses TRBV19 and TRBJ2-7; D possibly corresponds to TRBD2 (6 bases). V lost 7 bases, J lost 7 bases, and 14 bases lay in between. The CDR3 covers 12 residues. CDR1 is LNHDA, CDR2 SQIVND, per germline (reference sequence). The DNA for the CDR3 is TGTGCCAGTATCCGACGGGACTTTGAGCAGTACTTC. Translated, it gives CASIRRDFEQYF.

This chain joins TRBV29-1 and TRBJ2-1, with 7 bases matching TRBD1. Germline CDR1 reads SQVTM; CDR2 reads ANQGSEA. V trimming: 7 bases; J trimming: 7 bases; junction bases outside the gene matches: 7. The CDR3 has 12 amino acids. CDR3 bases: TGCAGCGACACGGGACAGCTAAATGAGCAGTTCTTC. It is translated as CSDTGQLNEQFF.

The CDR3 protein is CASSQSGTERANYGYTF. The CDR3 region has the DNA TGCGCCAGCAGTCAGTCCGGGACAGAAAGAGCTAACTATGGCTACACCTTC. The chain has TRBV23-1 and TRBJ1-2, with 7 nucleotides matching TRBD1. TRBV23-1 has ORF status, its function being uncertain. The CDR3 runs to 17 residues. Unmatched junction bases numbered 10, after V lost 3 bases and J lost 0 bases.

This clone has just a few counts. The rearrangement joins TRBV4-2 to TRBJ2-1; TRBD2 aligns across 7 bases. This CDR3 has 15 amino acids. The V and J ends lost 2 bases and 3 bases, in that order; junction bases with no gene match: 4. CDR1 is LGHNA, CDR2 YNFKEQ, per germline. CDR3: CASSQQERDYNEQFF. The CDR3 bases are TGTGCCAGCAGCCAACAGGAGCGGGACTACAATGAGCAGTTCTTC.

The chain is built from TRBV5-6 and TRBJ1-6; D is perhaps TRBD1 (5 bases). The length of the CDR3 is 14 residues. CDR1 SGHDT and CDR2 YYEEEE come from the germline V gene. V gave up 0 bases and J gave up 14 bases, with 15 bases separating them. The CDR3 loop is CASSLGQGVGTLHF. CDR3 DNA sequence: TGTGCCAGCAGCTTGGGGCAAGGGGTTGGGACCCTCCACTTT.

This clone was detected once. The chain joins TRBV7-6 to TRBJ2-2, with D unresolved. V lost 1 base and J lost 2, with 5 bases in between. Germline assignment: CDR1 SGHVS and CDR2 FNYEAQ. The CDR3 has 14 amino acids. CDR3 sequence: CASSLVSNTGELFF. DNA for the CDR3: TGTGCCAGCAGCTTAGTCTCTAACACCGGGGAGCTGTTTTTT.

Written as DNA, the CDR3 is TGTGCCAGCAGCTTACAGCAGAGTTACTACGAGCAGTACTTC. Translation: CASSLQQSYYEQYF. The genes are TRBV7-2 and TRBJ2-5, with unresolved D. Near its end, the DNA agrees better with TRBJ2-7, so the J call may be wrong. The CDR3 has 14 amino acids. Germline loops: CDR1 SGHTA, CDR2 FQGNSA.

This sequence joins TRBV5-6 and TRBJ2-5; a possible D gene is TRBD1 (6 bases). The J call could be wrong; TRBJ2-7 is a better fit for the DNA end. The CDR3 loop spans 17 amino acids. Germline values: CDR1 SGHDT, CDR2 YYEEEE. The CDR3 is CASSSGTIRDTSYEQYF. The CDR3, as DNA: TGTGCCAGCAGCTCAGGGACGATCCGGGACACGTCCTACGAGCAGTACTTC.

This chain links TRBV2 with TRBJ1-1; unclear D gene. Trimming shortened V by 1 base and J by 3 bases, and 12 bases separated the two germline ends. The CDR3 is 15 residues long. Per germline, CDR1 SNHLY and CDR2 FYNNEI. The CDR3 coding sequence is TGTGCCAGCAGTGAAGTGGAGGGTAGCGACACTGAAGCTTTCTTT. Its translation: CASSEVEGSDTEAFF.

This chain links TRBV27 with TRBJ2-2, with a weak D call TRBD2 (6 bases). Trimming shortened V by 4 bases and J by 5 bases, and 8 bases separated the two germline ends. The CDR3 sequence is 13 residues long. Per germline, CDR1 MNHEY and CDR2 SMNVEV (reference sequence). This CDR3 is CASSWRGTGELFF. The CDR3 DNA reads as TGTGCCAGCAGTTGGAGGGGTACCGGGGAGCTGTTTTTT.

In its sample, this clone was seen a few times. The CDR3 bases are TGTGCCAGTTGGCATTTCTCCTACGAGCAGTACTTC. It yields the protein CASWHFSYEQYF. V usage is TRBV13 and J usage is TRBJ2-7; D gene uncertain. This CDR3 region has 12 residues. CDR1 is PRHDT, CDR2 FYEKMQ, per germline (reference sequence). V was cut by 9 bases and J by 0 bases, with 9 bases left in between. Using reference TRBV13 and TRBJ2-7 for the parts outside the CDR3, the full variable domain is AAGVIQSPRHLIKEKRETATLKCYPIPRHDTVYWYQQGPGQDPQFLISFYEKMQSDKGSIPDRFSAQQFSDYHSELNMSSLELGDSALYFCASWHFSYEQYFGPGTRLTVT.

The chain carries TRBV6-1 and TRBJ2-5, with D perhaps matching TRBD1 (6 bases). This CDR3 is 13 amino acids long. CDR1 and CDR2 (germline): MNHNS, SASEGT. V lost 5 bases and J lost 5, with 12 bases in between. The CDR3 nucleotides are TGTGCCAGCAGTACCGGGACAAGGGAGACCCAGTACTTC. It encodes CASSTGTRETQYF.